These T cell receptor beta chains were read from a single sample in a study of cytomegalovirus exposure and HLA in healthy donors. Profiled with immunoSEQ multiplex PCR; TCRdb holds only in-frame clones, not every one. The sample consists of approximately 120,000 clones, roughly 79% of them appearing once. Sequencing was performed on PBMCs. The source is a woman aged 45-65 years in good health and CMV-seropositive. Both conserved end residues are part of each CDR3. The order of the fields is clone size, J gene, D gene, V gene, CDR3 protein, CDR3 DNA. A D gene is named only where the DNA matches it firmly. For some rows the clone size is stated as once, few or many, or as a class when expanded; others skip it.

clone size: NA
J gene: TRBJ2-1
D gene: TRBD1
V gene: TRBV2
CDR3 protein: CASTRQGYNEQFF
CDR3 DNA: TGTGCCAGCACCCGACAGGGATACAATGAGCAGTTCTTC

clone size: NA
J gene: TRBJ2-1
D gene: TRBD1
V gene: TRBV4-3
CDR3 protein: CASSQDRAQGAYNEQFF
CDR3 DNA: TGCGCCAGCAGCCAAGATCGAGCGCAGGGGGCCTACAATGAGCAGTTCTTC

clone size: NA
J gene: TRBJ2-1
D gene: TRBD2
V gene: TRBV27
CDR3 protein: CASSTLAGVGNEQFF
CDR3 DNA: TGTGCCAGCAGCACCCTAGCGGGGGTGGGCAATGAGCAGTTCTTC

clone size: NA
J gene: TRBJ2-5
D gene: TRBD2
V gene: TRBV19
CDR3 protein: CASGGAGWKTQYF
CDR3 DNA: TGTGCCAGCGGGGGGGCCGGGTGGAAGACCCAGTACTTC

clone size: NA
J gene: TRBJ2-2
D gene: NA
V gene: TRBV9
CDR3 protein: CASSQASTGELFF
CDR3 DNA: TGTGCCAGCAGCCAAGCGAGCACCGGGGAGCTGTTTTTT

clone size: NA
J gene: TRBJ2-5
D gene: TRBD2
V gene: TRBV7-9
CDR3 protein: CSSSLLAGWETQYF
CDR3 DNA: TGTTCCAGCAGCTTACTAGCGGGATGGGAGACCCAGTACTTC

clone size: NA
J gene: TRBJ2-3
D gene: NA
V gene: TRBV7-2
CDR3 protein: CASSQGLALSTDTQYF
CDR3 DNA: TGTGCCAGCAGCCAAGGGCTAGCGCTTAGCACAGATACGCAGTATTTT

clone size: NA
J gene: TRBJ2-3
D gene: TRBD2
V gene: TRBV9
CDR3 protein: CASSVDLAGGTDTQYF
CDR3 DNA: TGTGCCAGCAGCGTCGACCTAGCGGGGGGCACAGATACGCAGTATTTT

clone size: NA
J gene: TRBJ2-1
D gene: NA
V gene: TRBV2
CDR3 protein: CASRQVNEQFF
CDR3 DNA: TGTGCCAGCAGACAGGTAAATGAGCAGTTCTTC

clone size: NA
J gene: TRBJ1-4
D gene: TRBD1
V gene: TRBV4-3
CDR3 protein: CASSQEWTGTEKLFF
CDR3 DNA: TGCGCCAGCAGCCAAGAGTGGACAGGGACTGAAAAACTGTTTTTT

clone size: NA
J gene: TRBJ1-1
D gene: TRBD1
V gene: TRBV5-6
CDR3 protein: CASSYTGGSTEAFF
CDR3 DNA: TGTGCCAGCAGCTATACAGGGGGTTCGACTGAAGCTTTCTTT

clone size: NA
J gene: TRBJ2-1
D gene: TRBD2
V gene: TRBV27
CDR3 protein: CASSPARLAGGNEQFF
CDR3 DNA: TGTGCCAGCAGTCCGGCGAGACTAGCGGGAGGCAATGAGCAGTTCTTC

clone size: once
J gene: TRBJ1-2
D gene: TRBD1
V gene: TRBV5-5
CDR3 protein: CASSLGQGNYGYTF
CDR3 DNA: TGTGCCAGCAGCTTAGGACAGGGGAACTATGGCTACACCTTC

clone size: NA
J gene: TRBJ2-2
D gene: NA
V gene: TRBV7-2
CDR3 protein: CASSSPGGGTGELFF
CDR3 DNA: TGTGCCAGCAGCTCCCCGGGGGGCGGCACCGGGGAGCTGTTTTTT

clone size: NA
J gene: TRBJ2-1
D gene: TRBD1
V gene: TRBV27
CDR3 protein: CASSIGDSYNEQFF
CDR3 DNA: TGTGCCAGCAGTATAGGGGACAGCTACAATGAGCAGTTCTTC

clone size: NA
J gene: TRBJ2-3
D gene: TRBD2
V gene: TRBV7-9
CDR3 protein: CASSLSWGGEDTQYF
CDR3 DNA: TGTGCCAGCAGCTTATCGTGGGGGGGAGAAGATACGCAGTATTTT

clone size: few
J gene: TRBJ2-2
D gene: TRBD2
V gene: TRBV2
CDR3 protein: CASRGAGRNTGELFF
CDR3 DNA: TGTGCCAGCAGGGGAGCGGGGCGAAACACCGGGGAGCTGTTTTTT

clone size: NA
J gene: TRBJ1-2
D gene: NA
V gene: TRBV7-8
CDR3 protein: CASSLAQGCATF
CDR3 DNA: TGTGCCAGCAGCTTAGCTCAGGGGTGTGCCACCTTC